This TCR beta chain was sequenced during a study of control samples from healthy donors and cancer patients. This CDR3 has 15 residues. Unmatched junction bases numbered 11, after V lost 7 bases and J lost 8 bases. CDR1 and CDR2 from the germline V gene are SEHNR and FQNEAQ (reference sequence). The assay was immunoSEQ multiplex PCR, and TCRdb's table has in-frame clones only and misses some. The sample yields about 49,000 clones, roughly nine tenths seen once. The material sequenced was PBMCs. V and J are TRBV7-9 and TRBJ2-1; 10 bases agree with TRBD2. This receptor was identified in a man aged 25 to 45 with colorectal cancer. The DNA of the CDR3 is TGTGCCAGCACCCTAGGACTAGCGGAATTGGATGAGCAGTTCTTC. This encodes CASTLGLAELDEQFF.